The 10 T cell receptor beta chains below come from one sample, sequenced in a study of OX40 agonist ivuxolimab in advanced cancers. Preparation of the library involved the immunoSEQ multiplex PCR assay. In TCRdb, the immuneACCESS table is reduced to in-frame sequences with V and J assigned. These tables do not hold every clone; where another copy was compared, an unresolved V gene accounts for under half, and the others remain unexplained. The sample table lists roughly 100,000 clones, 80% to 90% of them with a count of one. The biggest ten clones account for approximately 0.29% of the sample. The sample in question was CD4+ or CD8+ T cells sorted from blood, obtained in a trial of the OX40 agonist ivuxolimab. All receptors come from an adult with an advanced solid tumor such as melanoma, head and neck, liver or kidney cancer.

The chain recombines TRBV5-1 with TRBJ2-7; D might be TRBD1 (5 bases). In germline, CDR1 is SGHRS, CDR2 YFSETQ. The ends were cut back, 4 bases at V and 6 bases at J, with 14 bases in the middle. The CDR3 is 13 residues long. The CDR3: CASSLIGQGEQYF. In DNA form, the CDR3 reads TGCGCCAGCAGCCTCATAGGGCAGGGCGAGCAGTACTTC.

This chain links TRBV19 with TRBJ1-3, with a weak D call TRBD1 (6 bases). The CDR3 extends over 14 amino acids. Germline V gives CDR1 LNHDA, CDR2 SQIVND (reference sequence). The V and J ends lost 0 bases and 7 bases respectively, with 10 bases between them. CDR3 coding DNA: TGTGCCAGTAGTATAGATCGTAGGGGGAACACCATATATTTT. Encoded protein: CASSIDRRGNTIYF.

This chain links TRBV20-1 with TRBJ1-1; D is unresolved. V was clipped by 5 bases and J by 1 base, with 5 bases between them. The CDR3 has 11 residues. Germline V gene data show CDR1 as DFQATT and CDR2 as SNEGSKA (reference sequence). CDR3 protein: CSALKNTEAFF. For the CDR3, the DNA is TGCAGTGCTTTGAAGAACACTGAAGCTTTCTTT.

Here the CDR3 DNA reads TGTGCCAGCGGGGTGGGCGCCCCTAAAGGCTACACCTTC. Protein sequence: CASGVGAPKGYTF. The chain combines TRBV28 with TRBJ1-2; D not certain. Deletions cut 8 bases from V and 8 bases from J, with 18 bases between. CDR3 length: 13 amino acids. In germline, CDR1 is MDHEN, CDR2 SYDVKM.

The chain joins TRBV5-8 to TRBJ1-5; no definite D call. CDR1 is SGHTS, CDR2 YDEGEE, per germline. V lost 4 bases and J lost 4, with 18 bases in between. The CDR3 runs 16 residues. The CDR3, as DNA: TGTGCCAGCAGCGTGGGAACGGGCAGGAAAAATCAGCCCCAGCATTTT. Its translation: CASSVGTGRKNQPQHF.

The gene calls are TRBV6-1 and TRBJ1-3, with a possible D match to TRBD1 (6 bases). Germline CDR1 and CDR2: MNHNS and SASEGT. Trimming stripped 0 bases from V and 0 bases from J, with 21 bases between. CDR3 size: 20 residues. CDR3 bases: TGTGCCAGCAGTGAAGCGGCCGTTTCAGGGACATCCTTCTCTGGAAACACCATATATTTT. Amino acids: CASSEAAVSGTSFSGNTIYF.

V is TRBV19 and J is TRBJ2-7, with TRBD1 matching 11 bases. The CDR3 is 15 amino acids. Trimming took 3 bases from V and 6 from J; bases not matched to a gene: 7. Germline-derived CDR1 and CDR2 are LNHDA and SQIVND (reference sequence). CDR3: CASSMTGQGASEQYF. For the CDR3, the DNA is TGTGCCAGTAGTATGACTGGACAGGGGGCCAGCGAGCAGTACTTC.

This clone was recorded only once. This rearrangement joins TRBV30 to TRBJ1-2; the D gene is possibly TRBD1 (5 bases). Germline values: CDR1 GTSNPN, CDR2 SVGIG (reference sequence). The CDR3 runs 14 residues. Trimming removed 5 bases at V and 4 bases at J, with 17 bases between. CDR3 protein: CAWLGLWPSYGYTF. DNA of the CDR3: TGTGCCTGGTTGGGACTGTGGCCGTCCTATGGCTACACCTTC.

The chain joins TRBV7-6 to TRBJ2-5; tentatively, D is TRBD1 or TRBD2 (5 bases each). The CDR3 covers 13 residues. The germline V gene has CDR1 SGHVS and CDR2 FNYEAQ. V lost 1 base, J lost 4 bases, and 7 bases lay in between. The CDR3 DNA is TGTGCCAGCAGCTTAGTTGGGGGAGAGACCCAGTACTTC. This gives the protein CASSLVGGETQYF.

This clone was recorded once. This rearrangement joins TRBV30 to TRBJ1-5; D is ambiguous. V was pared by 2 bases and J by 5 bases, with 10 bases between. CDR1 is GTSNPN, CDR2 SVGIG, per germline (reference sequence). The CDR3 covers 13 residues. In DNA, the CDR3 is TGTGCCTGGAGTCAAGGTGACCATCAGCCCCAGCATTTT. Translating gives CAWSQGDHQPQHF.